These 16 T cell receptor beta chains were sequenced from one sample in a study of OX40 agonist ivuxolimab in advanced cancers. Method: immunoSEQ multiplex PCR; TCRdb's copy keeps in-frame clones and lacks some. The sample holds about 77,000 clones; around 87% are singletons and the top ten take 6.2%. The input for sequencing was CD4+ or CD8+ T cells sorted from blood, taken in a trial of the OX40 agonist ivuxolimab. The receptors were sampled from an adult with an advanced solid tumor such as melanoma, head and neck, liver or kidney cancer.

CDR3 amino acids: CASSLGQYQETQYF. The CDR3 coding sequence is TGTGCCAGCAGCCTCGGGCAGTACCAAGAGACCCAGTACTTC. This chain uses TRBV2 with TRBJ2-5; unclear D gene. V was trimmed by 6 bases and J by 0 bases, leaving 11 bases between them. The CDR3 has 14 amino acids. From germline, CDR1 is SNHLY and CDR2 FYNNEI.

In its sample, this clone was seen once. The rearrangement joins TRBV20-1 to TRBJ2-3, with D possibly being TRBD2 (6 bases). CDR1 DFQATT and CDR2 SNEGSKA come from the germline V gene (reference sequence). The V end was cut by 7 bases, the J end by 5 bases, with 10 bases between. This CDR3 is built from 11 residues. The DNA for the CDR3 is TGCAGTGGCCGAGCGGGAGATACGCAGTATTTT. It is translated as CSGRAGDTQYF.

V and J are TRBV10-2 and TRBJ2-1; TRBD2 matches at 11 bases. This CDR3 comprises 15 residues. CDR1 and CDR2 (germline): WSHSY, SAAADI. After removal of 5 bases from V and 9 bases from J, the junction contained 9 bases not matched to a gene. The CDR3 region is CASSPHSGGALEQFF. The CDR3 bases are TGCGCCAGCAGTCCGCATAGCGGGGGGGCACTTGAGCAGTTCTTC.

The chain combines TRBV5-1 with TRBJ2-3; 11 nucleotides align to TRBD2. V lost 3 bases, J lost 5 bases, and 8 bases stayed unmatched. CDR1 SGHRS and CDR2 YFSETQ come from the germline V gene. The CDR3 has 16 residues. CDR3 bases: TGCGCCAGCAGCTCATTAGCGGGGGGGCAGAGAGATACGCAGTATTTT. It translates to CASSSLAGGQRDTQYF.

V and J are TRBV9 and TRBJ2-1; 10 bases align to TRBD2. Germline CDR1 and CDR2: SGDLS and YYNGEE. V lost 0 bases, J lost 9 bases, and 6 bases stayed unmatched. The CDR3 covers 15 residues. CDR3 loop: CASSVGVAGGSEQFF. The CDR3 bases are TGTGCCAGCAGCGTAGGGGTAGCGGGAGGAAGTGAGCAGTTCTTC.

The rearrangement uses TRBV14 and TRBJ1-2, with D possibly TRBD1 on 5 matching bases. The ends were cut back, 1 base at V and 7 bases at J, with 10 bases in the middle. The CDR3 has 13 amino acids. Per germline, CDR1 SGHDN and CDR2 FVKESK. This CDR3 is CASSQARGVGYTF. CDR3 sequence (DNA): TGTGCCAGCAGCCAAGCAAGGGGCGTTGGCTACACCTTC. The full variable domain, with the rest looked up from reference TRBV14 and TRBJ1-2, is EAGVTQFPSHSVIEKGQTVTLRCDPISGHDNLYWYRRVMGKEIKFLLHFVKESKQDESGMPNNRFLAERTGGTYSTLKVQPAELEDSGVYFCASSQARGVGYTFGSGTRLTVV.

This clone was counted once. The chain combines TRBV11-2 with TRBJ2-2, with 11 bases aligning to TRBD1. The germline CDR1 and CDR2 sequences are SGHAT and FQNNGV. V trimming: 5 bases; J trimming: 7 bases; junction bases outside the gene matches: 9. The CDR3 has 16 amino acids. CDR3 protein: CASSTGQGAGFGELFF. The CDR3 DNA sequence: TGTGCCAGCAGCACAGGACAGGGGGCTGGGTTCGGGGAGCTGTTTTTT.

This clone was seen a few times. J is TRBJ1-1 and V is TRBV13; no clear D gene. CDR1 and CDR2 (germline): PRHDT, FYEKMQ (reference sequence). Trimming cost V 6 bases and J 1 base, with 9 bases left between them. The CDR3 length is 13 residues. Here the CDR3 reads CASRYRSNTEAFF. CDR3 DNA: TGTGCCAGCAGGTATAGATCGAACACTGAAGCTTTCTTT.

This chain connects TRBV5-1 to TRBJ1-1; no definite D call. CDR1 is SGHRS, CDR2 YFSETQ, per germline. Trimming removed 4 bases from V and 1 base from J, with 11 bases in between. This CDR3 comprises 14 residues. The CDR3 loop is CASSPTAGNTEAFF. CDR3 nucleotide sequence: TGCGCCAGCAGCCCCACGGCGGGGAACACTGAAGCTTTCTTT.

J is TRBJ2-1 and V is TRBV28; D is unresolved. The CDR3 sequence is 13 residues long. CDR1 and CDR2 from the germline V gene are MDHEN and SYDVKM. V dropped 3 bases and J dropped 7 bases, with 10 bases sitting between them. CDR3 sequence reads: CASSLIPSNEQFF. The CDR3 DNA follows: TGTGCCAGCAGTTTGATCCCGTCAAATGAGCAGTTCTTC. The variable domain in full, with the rest retrieved from reference TRBV28 and TRBJ2-1, is DVKVTQSSRYLVKRTGEKVFLECVQDMDHENMFWYRQDPGLGLRLIYFSYDVKMKEKGDIPEGYSVSREKKERFSLILESASTNQTSMYLCASSLIPSNEQFFGPGTRLTVL.

This clone appeared a single time. The chain couples TRBV6-1 to TRBJ1-2, with a weak D call TRBD1 (6 bases). CDR3 length equals 15 residues. Per germline, CDR1 MNHNS and CDR2 SASEGT. V was cut by 2 bases and J by 2 bases, with 12 bases left in between. In DNA, the CDR3 is TGTGCCAGCAGTGAAAGGGGGGGGAAGAACTATGGCTACACCTTC. As protein: CASSERGGKNYGYTF.

This chain connects TRBV4-3 to TRBJ2-3, with TRBD2 matching over 9 bases. V trimming: 0 bases; J trimming: 2 bases; junction bases outside the gene matches: 9. This CDR3 is built from 18 residues. Germline assignment: CDR1 LGHNA and CDR2 YSLEER. The DNA of the CDR3 is TGCGCCAGCAGCCAAGATTTTAGCGGGAGTCCCCACACAGATACGCAGTATTTT. Encoded protein: CASSQDFSGSPHTDTQYF.

This rearrangement joins TRBV18 to TRBJ2-1, with 7 positions matching TRBD1. The CDR3 is 15 residues long. V shed 5 bases and J 10 bases; nucleotides not matched to a gene: 14. Germline V gene data show CDR1 as KGHSH and CDR2 as LQKENI. CDR3 sequence reads: CASSSRQGQLDEQFF. Written as DNA, the CDR3 is TGTGCCAGCTCATCGCGCCAGGGACAGCTTGACGAGCAGTTCTTC.

The genes are TRBV5-6 and TRBJ2-7, with 7 bases lining up with TRBD2. The CDR3 consists of 13 residues. Trimming removed 0 bases from V and 5 bases from J; junction bases left unmatched: 2. The V gene's germline CDR1 is SGHDT and CDR2 YYEEEE. Here the CDR3 reads CASSLVGRDEQYF. DNA of the CDR3: TGTGCCAGCAGCTTGGTGGGGAGGGACGAGCAGTACTTC.

The V call is TRBV5-5, the J call TRBJ1-6, with a possible D match to TRBD1 (6 bases). CDR1 and CDR2 from the germline V gene are SGHKS and YYEKEE (reference sequence). V lost 2 bases and J lost 1, with 10 bases in between. The CDR3 has 16 residues. CDR3 sequence: CASSFRGSSYNSPLHF. CDR3 sequence (DNA): TGTGCCAGCAGCTTCAGGGGTAGTTCCTATAATTCACCCCTCCACTTT.

The chain links TRBV6-1 to TRBJ1-1; TRBD1 might be the D (6 bases). The germline gives CDR1 MNHNS, CDR2 SASEGT. The ends were cut back, 6 bases at V and 5 bases at J, with 19 bases in the middle. The CDR3 consists of 15 residues. This chain's CDR3 is CASRAPQGIGTEAFF. CDR3 coding DNA: TGTGCCAGCAGGGCCCCACAGGGTATAGGGACTGAAGCTTTCTTT.